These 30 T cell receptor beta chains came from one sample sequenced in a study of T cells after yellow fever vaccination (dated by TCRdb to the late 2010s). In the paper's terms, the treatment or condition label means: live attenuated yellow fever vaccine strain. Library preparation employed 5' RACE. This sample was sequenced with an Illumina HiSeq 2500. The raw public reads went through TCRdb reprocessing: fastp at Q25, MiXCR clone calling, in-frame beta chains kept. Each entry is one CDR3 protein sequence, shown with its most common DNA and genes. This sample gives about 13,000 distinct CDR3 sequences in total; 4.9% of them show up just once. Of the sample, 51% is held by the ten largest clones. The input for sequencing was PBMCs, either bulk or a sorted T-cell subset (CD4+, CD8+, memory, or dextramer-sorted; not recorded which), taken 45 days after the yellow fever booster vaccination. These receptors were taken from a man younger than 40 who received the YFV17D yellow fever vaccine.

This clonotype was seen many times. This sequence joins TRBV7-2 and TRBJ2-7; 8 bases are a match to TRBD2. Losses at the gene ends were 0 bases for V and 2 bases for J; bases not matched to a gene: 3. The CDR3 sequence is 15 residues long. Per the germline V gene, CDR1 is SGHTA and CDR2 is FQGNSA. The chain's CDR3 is CASSLAAGGPYEQYF. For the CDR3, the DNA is TGTGCCAGCAGCTTAGCGGCGGGAGGCCCCTACGAGCAGTACTTC.

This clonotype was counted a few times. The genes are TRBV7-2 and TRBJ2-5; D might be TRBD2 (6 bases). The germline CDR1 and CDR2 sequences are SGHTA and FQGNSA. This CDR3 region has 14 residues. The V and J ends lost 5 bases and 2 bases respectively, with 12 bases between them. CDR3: CASSLGGMQETQYF. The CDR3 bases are TGTGCCAGCAGCCTGGGGGGAATGCAAGAGACCCAGTACTTC.

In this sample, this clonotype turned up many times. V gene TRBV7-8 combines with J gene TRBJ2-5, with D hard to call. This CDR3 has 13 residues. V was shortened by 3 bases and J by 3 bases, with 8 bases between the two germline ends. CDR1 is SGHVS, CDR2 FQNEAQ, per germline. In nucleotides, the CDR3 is TGTGCCAGCAGCTTGACACGCGAAGAGACCCAGTACTTC. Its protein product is CASSLTREETQYF.

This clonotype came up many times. In DNA, the CDR3 is TGCGCCAGCAGCTCGGACAGCTCCACCGGGGAGCTGTTTTTT. Its translation is CASSSDSSTGELFF. The chain carries TRBV5-1 and TRBJ2-2, with D possibly TRBD1 on 6 matching bases. Trimming left V 3 bases short and J 4 bases short, with 10 bases between. This CDR3 region has 14 residues. From germline, CDR1 is SGHRS and CDR2 YFSETQ.

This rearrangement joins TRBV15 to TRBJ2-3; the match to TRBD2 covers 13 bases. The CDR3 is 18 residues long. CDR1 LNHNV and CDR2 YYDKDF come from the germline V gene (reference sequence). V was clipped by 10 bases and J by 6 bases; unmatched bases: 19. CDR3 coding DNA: TGTGCCATGGGCCCGAGTCTCTGGACTAGCGGGAGCGGCGATACGCAGTATTTT. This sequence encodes CAMGPSLWTSGSGDTQYF.

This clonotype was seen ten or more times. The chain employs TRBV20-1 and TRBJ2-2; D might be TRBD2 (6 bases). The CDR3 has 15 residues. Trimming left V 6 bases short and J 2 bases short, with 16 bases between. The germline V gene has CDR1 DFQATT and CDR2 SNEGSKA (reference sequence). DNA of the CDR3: TGCAGTGCCACGGAGGGGAGATTAAACACCGGGGAGCTGTTTTTT. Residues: CSATEGRLNTGELFF.

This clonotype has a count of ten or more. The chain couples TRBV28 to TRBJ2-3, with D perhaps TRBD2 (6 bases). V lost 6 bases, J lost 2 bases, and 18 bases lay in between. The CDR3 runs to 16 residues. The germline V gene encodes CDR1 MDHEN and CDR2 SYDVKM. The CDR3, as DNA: TGTGCCAGCAGCCGGGGGAGGCGGGGATTCACAGATACGCAGTATTTT. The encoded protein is CASSRGRRGFTDTQYF.

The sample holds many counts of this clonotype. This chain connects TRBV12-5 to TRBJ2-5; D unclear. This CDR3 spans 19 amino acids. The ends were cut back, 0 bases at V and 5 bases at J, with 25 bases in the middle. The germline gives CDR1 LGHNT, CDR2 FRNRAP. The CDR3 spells CASGLVRLAAAISSETQYF. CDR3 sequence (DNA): TGTGCTAGTGGTTTGGTAAGGTTGGCGGCAGCCATCTCAAGTGAGACCCAGTACTTC.

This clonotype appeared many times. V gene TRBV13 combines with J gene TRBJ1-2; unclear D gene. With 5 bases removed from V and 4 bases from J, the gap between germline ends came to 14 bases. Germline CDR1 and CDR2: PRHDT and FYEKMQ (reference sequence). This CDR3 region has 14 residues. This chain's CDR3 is CASSPSERRYGYTF. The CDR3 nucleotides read TGTGCCAGCAGCCCTTCAGAGCGCCGCTATGGCTACACCTTC. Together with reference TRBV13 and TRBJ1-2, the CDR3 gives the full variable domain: AAGVIQSPRHLIKEKRETATLKCYPIPRHDTVYWYQQGPGQDPQFLISFYEKMQSDKGSIPDRFSAQQFSDYHSELNMSSLELGDSALYFCASSPSERRYGYTFGSGTRLTVV.

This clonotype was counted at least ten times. The CDR3 spells CSAREGTSFYEQFF. The CDR3, as DNA: TGCAGTGCTAGAGAAGGGACTAGCTTCTATGAGCAGTTCTTC. The J gene is TRBJ2-1, the V gene TRBV20-1; 9 bases are shared with TRBD2. The CDR3 extends over 14 amino acids. Germline V gives CDR1 DFQATT, CDR2 SNEGSKA (reference sequence). V was pared by 0 bases and J by 8 bases, with 5 bases of the junction left unmatched.

The CDR3 spells CAWSTSQETQYF. CDR3 nucleotides: TGTGCCTGGAGCACTAGCCAAGAGACCCAGTACTTC. The rearrangement links TRBV30 to TRBJ2-5, with D perhaps matching TRBD2 (5 bases). V was trimmed by 3 bases and J by 1 base, leaving 6 bases between them. This CDR3 region has 12 residues. CDR1 GTSNPN and CDR2 SVGIG come from the germline V gene (reference sequence).

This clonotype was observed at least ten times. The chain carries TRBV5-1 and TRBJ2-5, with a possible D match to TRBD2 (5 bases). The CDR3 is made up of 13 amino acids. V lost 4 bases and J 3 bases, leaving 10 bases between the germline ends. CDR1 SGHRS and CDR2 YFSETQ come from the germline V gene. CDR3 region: CASSAWTEETQYF. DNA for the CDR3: TGCGCCAGCAGCGCCTGGACTGAAGAGACCCAGTACTTC.

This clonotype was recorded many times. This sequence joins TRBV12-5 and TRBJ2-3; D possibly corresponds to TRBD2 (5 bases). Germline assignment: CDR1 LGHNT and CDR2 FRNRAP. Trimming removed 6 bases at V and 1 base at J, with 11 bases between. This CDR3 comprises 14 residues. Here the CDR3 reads CASGYREGTDTQYF. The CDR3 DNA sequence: TGTGCTAGTGGATACCGGGAAGGCACAGATACGCAGTATTTT.

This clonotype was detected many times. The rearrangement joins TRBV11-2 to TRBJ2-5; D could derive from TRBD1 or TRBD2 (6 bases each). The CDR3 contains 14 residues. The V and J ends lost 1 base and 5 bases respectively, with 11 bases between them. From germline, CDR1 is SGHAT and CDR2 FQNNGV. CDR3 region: CASSLGGLAETQYF. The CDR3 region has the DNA TGTGCCAGCAGCTTAGGGGGGCTAGCGGAGACCCAGTACTTC.

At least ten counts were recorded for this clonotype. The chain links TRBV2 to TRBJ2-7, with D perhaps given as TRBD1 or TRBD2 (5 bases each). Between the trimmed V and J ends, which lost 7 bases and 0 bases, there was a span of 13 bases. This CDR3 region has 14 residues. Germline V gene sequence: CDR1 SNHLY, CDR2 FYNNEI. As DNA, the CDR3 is TGTGCCAGCAACCTCGGGACGGTCTCCTACGAGCAGTACTTC. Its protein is CASNLGTVSYEQYF.

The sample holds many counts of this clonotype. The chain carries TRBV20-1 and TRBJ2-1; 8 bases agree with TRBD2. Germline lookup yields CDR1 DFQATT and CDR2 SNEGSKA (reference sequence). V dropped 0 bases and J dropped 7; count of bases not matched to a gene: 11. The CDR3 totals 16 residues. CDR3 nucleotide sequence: TGCAGTGCTAGAGATGGGACTAGTTTTTTTCTGAATGAGCAGTTCTTC. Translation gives CSARDGTSFFLNEQFF.

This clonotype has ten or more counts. The CDR3 loop reads CATSDSGGEQYF. CDR3 DNA: TGTGCCACCAGTGACTCCGGGGGCGAGCAGTACTTC. The chain recombines TRBV24-1 with TRBJ2-7; D may be TRBD2 (6 bases). The length of the CDR3 is 12 residues. V gave up 4 bases and J gave up 6 bases, with 9 bases separating them. CDR1 KGHDR and CDR2 SFDVKD come from the germline V gene.

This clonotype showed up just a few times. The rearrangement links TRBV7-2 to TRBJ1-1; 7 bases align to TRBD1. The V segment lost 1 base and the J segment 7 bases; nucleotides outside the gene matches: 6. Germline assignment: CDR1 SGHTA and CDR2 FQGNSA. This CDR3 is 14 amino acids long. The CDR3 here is CASSLGGQAYEAFF. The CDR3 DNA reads TGTGCCAGCAGCTTAGGAGGACAGGCTTATGAAGCTTTCTTT.

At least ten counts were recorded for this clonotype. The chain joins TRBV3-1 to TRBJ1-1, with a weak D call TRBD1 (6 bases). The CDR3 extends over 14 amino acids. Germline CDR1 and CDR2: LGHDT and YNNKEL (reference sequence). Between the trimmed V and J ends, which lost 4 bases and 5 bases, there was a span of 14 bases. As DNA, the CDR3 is TGTGCCAGCAGCCGGGGGCGATCGAATACTGAAGCTTTCTTT. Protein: CASSRGRSNTEAFF. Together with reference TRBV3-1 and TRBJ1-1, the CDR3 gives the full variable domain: DTAVSQTPKYLVTQMGNDKSIKCEQNLGHDTMYWYKQDSKKFLKIMFSYNNKELIINETVPNRFSPKSPDKAHLNLHINSLELGDSAVYFCASSRGRSNTEAFFGQGTRLTVV.

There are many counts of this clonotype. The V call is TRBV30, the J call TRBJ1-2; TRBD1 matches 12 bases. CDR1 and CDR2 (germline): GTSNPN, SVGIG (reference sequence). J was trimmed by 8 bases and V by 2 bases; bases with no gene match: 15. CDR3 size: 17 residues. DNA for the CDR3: TGTGCCTGGAGTACCCCGGGACAGGGGGCAAAGGTTCGAGGCTACACCTTC. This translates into CAWSTPGQGAKVRGYTF. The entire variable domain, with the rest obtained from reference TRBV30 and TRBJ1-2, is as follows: SQTIHQWPATLVQPVGSPLSLECTVEGTSNPNLYWYRQAAGRGLQLLFYSVGIGQISSEVPQNLSASRPQDRQFILSSKKLLLSDSGFYLCAWSTPGQGAKVRGYTFGSGTRLTVV.

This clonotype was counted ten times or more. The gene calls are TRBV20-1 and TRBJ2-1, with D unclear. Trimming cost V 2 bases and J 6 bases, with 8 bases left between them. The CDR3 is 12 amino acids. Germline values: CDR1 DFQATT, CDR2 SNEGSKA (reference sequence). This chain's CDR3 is CSARTDPNEQFF. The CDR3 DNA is TGCAGTGCTAGAACAGATCCCAATGAGCAGTTCTTC.

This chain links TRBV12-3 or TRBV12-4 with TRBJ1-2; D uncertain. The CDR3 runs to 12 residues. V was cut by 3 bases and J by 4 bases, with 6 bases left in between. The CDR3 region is CASSFSGYGYTF. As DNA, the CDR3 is TGTGCCAGCAGTTTTTCAGGCTATGGCTACACCTTC.

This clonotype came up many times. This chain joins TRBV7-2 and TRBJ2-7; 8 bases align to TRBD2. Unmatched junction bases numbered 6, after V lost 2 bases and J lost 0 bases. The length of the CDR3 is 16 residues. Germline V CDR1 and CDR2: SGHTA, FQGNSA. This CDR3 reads CASSLRGGGVSYEQYF. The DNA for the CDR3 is TGTGCCAGCAGCTTACGGGGGGGCGGAGTCTCCTACGAGCAGTACTTC.

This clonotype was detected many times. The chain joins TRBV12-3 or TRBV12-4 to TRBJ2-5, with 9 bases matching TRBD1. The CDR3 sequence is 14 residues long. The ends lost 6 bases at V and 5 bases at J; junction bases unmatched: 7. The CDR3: CASRLTGGGETQYF. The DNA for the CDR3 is TGTGCCAGCAGACTCACAGGGGGCGGGGAGACCCAGTACTTC.

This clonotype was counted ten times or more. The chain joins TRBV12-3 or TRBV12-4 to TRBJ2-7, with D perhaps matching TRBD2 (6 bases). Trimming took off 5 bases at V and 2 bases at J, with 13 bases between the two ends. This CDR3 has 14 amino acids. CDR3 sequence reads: CASSPRGGTYEQYF. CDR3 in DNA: TGTGCCAGCAGTCCCCGAGGAGGGACCTACGAGCAGTACTTC.

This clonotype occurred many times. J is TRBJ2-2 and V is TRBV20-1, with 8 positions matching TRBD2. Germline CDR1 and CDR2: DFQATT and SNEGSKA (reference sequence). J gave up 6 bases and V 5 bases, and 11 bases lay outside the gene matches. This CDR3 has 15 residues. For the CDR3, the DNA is TGCAGTGCTGAACTCCCGGGACTAGGGTCCGGGGAGCTGTTTTTT. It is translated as CSAELPGLGSGELFF.

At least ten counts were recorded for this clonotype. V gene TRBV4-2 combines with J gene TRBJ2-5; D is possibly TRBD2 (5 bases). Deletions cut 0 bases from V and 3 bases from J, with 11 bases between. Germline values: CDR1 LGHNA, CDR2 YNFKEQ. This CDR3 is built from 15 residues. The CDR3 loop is CASSQDHSGEETQYF. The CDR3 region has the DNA TGTGCCAGCAGCCAAGATCATTCCGGGGAAGAGACCCAGTACTTC.

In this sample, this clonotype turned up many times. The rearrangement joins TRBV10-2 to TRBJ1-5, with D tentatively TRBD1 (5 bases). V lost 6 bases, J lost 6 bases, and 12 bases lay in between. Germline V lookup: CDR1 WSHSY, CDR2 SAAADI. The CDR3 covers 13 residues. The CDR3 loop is CASSTQGGQPQHF. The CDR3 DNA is TGCGCCAGCAGCACCCAGGGTGGTCAGCCCCAGCATTTT.

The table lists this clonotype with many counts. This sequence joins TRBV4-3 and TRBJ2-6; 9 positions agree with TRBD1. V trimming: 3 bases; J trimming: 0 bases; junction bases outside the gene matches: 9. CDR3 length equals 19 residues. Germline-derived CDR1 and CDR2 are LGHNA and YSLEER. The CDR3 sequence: CASSQSSQGASSGANVLTF. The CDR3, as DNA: TGCGCCAGCAGCCAGTCCTCACAGGGGGCGAGCTCTGGGGCCAACGTCCTGACTTTC.

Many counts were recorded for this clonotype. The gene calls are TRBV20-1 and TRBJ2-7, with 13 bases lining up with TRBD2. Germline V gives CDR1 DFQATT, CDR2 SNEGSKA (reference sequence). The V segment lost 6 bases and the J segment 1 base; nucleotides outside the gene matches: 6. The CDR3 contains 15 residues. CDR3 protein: CSAHGLAGESYEQYF. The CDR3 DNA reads TGCAGTGCCCACGGACTAGCGGGAGAATCCTACGAGCAGTACTTC.